This TCR beta chain was retrieved from a study of cytomegalovirus exposure and HLA in healthy donors. On the study more broadly: Assignment to the Caucasian-associated ancestry cluster applied to approximately 80% of the approximately 360 genotyped donors.

General observations from the study: For cytomegalovirus status, the classifier reportedly gave diagnoses with high specificity and sensitivity. Fewer N-insertions than the roughly 630-donor mean were reportedly shown by an Asian-associated ancestry cluster in a later analysis.

This CDR3 spans 16 amino acids. With V trimmed by 4 bases and J by 4 bases, 10 bases remained unmatched. Germline-derived CDR1 and CDR2 are SGHRS and YFSETQ. On this clone: Its antigen remains unidentified.

Use of 60 Vbeta and 13 Jbeta primers characterized the PCR. TCRdb's copy holds only in-frame clones and misses some; the assay was immunoSEQ multiplex PCR. The sample lists around 130,000 clones; around 8.5% were seen once. The receptor was isolated from a man aged 40-49 years in good health and CMV-seronegative. The source material was PBMCs. The chain couples TRBV5-1 to TRBJ2-1, with 8 bases lining up with TRBD1. The CDR3 nucleotides read TGCGCCAGCAGCCCCCAGCAGGGGGCGAAGTACAATGAGCAGTTCTTC. It translates to CASSPQQGAKYNEQFF.